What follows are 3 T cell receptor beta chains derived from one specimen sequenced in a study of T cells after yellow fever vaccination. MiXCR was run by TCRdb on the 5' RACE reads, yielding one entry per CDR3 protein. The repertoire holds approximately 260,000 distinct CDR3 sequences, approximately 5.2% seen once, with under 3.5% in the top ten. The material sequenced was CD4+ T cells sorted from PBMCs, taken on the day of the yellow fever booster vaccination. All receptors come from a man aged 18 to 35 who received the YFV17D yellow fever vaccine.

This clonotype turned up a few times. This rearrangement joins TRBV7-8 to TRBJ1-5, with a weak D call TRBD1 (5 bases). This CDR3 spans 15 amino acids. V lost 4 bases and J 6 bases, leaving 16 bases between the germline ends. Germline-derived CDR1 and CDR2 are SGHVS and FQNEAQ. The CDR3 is CASSSQGLGIQPQHF. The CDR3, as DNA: TGTGCCAGCAGCTCCCAGGGTTTGGGGATTCAGCCCCAGCATTTT.

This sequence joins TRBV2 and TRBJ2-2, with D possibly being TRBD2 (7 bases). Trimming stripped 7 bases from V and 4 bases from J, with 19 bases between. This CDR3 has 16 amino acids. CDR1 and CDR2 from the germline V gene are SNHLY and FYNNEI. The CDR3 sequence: CASTRGGAGATGELFF. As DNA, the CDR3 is TGTGCCAGCACCAGAGGAGGTGCGGGGGCCACCGGGGAGCTGTTTTTT.

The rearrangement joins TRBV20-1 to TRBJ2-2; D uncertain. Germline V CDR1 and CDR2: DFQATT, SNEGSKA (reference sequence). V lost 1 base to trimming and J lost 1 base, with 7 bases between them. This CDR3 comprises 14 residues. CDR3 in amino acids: CSARVERNTGELFF. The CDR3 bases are TGCAGTGCTAGAGTTGAGAGGAACACCGGGGAGCTGTTTTTT.